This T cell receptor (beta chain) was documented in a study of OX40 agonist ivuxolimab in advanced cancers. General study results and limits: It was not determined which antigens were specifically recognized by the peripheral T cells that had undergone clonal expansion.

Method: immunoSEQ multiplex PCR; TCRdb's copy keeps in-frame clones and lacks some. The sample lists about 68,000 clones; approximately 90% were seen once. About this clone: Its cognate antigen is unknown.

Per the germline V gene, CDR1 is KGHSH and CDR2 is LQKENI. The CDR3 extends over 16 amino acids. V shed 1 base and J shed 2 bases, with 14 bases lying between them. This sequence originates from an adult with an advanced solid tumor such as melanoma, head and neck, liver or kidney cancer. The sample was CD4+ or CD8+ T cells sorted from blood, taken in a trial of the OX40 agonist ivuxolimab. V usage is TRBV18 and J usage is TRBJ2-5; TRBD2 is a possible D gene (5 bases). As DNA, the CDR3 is TGTGCCAGCTCACCACGACGGGATGGGTCACAAGAGACCCAGTACTTC. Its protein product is CASSPRRDGSQETQYF.